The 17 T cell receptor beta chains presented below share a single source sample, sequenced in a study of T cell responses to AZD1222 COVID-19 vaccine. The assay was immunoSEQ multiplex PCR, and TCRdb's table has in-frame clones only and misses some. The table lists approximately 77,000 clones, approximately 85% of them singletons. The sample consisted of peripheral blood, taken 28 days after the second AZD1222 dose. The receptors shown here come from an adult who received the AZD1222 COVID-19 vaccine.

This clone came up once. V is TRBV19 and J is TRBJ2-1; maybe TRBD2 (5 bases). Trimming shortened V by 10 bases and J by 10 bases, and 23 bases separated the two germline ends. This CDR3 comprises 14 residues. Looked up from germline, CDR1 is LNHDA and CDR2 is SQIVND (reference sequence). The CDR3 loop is CATRSTRLGREQFF. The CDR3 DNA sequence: TGTGCCACTAGATCCACTAGATTAGGTCGAGAGCAGTTCTTC.

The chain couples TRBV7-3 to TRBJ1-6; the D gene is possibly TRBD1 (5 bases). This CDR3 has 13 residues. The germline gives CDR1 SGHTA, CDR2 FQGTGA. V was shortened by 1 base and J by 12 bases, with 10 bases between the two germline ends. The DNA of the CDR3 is TGTGCCAGCAGCTTAAATAGAGGGGAACCCCTCCACTTT. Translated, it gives CASSLNRGEPLHF.

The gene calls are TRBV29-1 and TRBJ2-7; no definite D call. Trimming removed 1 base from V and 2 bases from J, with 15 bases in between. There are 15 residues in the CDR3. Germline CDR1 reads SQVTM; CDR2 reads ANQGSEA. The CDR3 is CSVEGVLGAPYEQYF. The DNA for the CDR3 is TGCAGCGTTGAAGGTGTATTGGGTGCTCCCTACGAGCAGTACTTC.

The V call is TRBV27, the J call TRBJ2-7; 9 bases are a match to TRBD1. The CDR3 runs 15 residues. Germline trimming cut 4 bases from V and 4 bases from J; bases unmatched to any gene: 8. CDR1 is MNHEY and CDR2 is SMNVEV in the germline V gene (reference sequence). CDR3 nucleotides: TGTGCCAGCAGTTCCACCGGGACAGGGCGGTACGAGCAGTACTTC. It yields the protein CASSSTGTGRYEQYF.

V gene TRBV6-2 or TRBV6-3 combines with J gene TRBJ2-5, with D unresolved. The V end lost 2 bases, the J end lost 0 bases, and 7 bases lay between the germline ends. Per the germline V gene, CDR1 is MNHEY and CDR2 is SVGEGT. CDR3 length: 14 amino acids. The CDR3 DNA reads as TGTGCCAGCAGTTACGAGTGGGACCAAGAGACCCAGTACTTC. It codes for CASSYEWDQETQYF.

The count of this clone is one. The CDR3 reads CASSFSQGTDTQYF. The CDR3 DNA reads TGCGCCAGCAGCTTTTCACAGGGAACAGATACGCAGTATTTT. The rearrangement joins TRBV5-1 to TRBJ2-3, with D perhaps TRBD1 (6 bases). Trimming stripped 2 bases from V and 3 bases from J, with 10 bases between. Germline CDR1 is SGHRS and CDR2 is YFSETQ. The CDR3 length is 14 residues.

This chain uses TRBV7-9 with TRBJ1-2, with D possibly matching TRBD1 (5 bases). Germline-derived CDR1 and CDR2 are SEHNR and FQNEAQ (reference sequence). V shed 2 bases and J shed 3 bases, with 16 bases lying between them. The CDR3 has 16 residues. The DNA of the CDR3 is TGTGCCAGCAGCTTATACCATGGGACCAGCGACTATGGCTACACCTTC. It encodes CASSLYHGTSDYGYTF.

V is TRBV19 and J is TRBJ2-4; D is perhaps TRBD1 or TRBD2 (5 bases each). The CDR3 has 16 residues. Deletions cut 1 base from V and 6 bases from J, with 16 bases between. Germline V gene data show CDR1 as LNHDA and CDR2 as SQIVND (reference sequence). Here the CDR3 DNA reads TGTGCCAGTAGTATAGTGGAGGCAGGGTGGGCAAACATTCAGTACTTC. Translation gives CASSIVEAGWANIQYF.

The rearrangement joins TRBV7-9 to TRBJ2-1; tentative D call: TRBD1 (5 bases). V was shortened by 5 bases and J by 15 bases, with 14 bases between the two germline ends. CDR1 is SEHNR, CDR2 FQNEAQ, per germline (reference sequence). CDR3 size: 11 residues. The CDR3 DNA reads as TGTGCCAGCAGCCCCCGGACAAACCCGTTCTTC. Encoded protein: CASSPRTNPFF. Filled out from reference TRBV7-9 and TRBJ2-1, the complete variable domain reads DTGVSQNPRHKITKRGQNVTFRCDPISEHNRLYWYRQTLGQGPEFLTYFQNEAQLEKSRLLSDRFSAERPKGSFSTLEIQRTEQGDSAMYLCASSPRTNPFFGPGTRLTVL.

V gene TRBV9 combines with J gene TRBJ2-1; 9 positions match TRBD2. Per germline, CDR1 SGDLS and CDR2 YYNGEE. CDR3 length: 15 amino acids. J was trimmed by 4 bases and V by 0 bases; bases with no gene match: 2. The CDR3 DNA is TGTGCCAGCAGCGTAGTCCTAGCGGGATACAATGAGCAGTTCTTC. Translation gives CASSVVLAGYNEQFF.

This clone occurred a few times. The DNA for the CDR3 is TGTGCCAGCAGCTTAGCAACAGGGAGCGAGCAGTACTTC. It specifies CASSLATGSEQYF. The chain joins TRBV7-6 to TRBJ2-7; D might be TRBD1 (6 bases). V gave up 0 bases and J gave up 6 bases, with 9 bases separating them. This CDR3 has 13 residues. CDR1 is SGHVS, CDR2 FNYEAQ, per germline.

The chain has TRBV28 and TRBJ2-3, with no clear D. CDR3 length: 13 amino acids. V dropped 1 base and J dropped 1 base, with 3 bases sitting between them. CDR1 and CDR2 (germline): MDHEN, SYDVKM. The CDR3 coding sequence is TGTGCCAGCAGTTTATCGGGCACAGATACGCAGTATTTT. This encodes CASSLSGTDTQYF.

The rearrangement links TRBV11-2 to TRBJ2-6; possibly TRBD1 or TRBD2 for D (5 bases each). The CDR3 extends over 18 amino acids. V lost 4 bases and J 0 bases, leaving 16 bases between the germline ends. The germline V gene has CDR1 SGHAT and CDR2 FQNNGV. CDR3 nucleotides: TGTGCCAGCAGCTCGCTGCCGGGACCCCACTCTGGGGCCAACGTCCTGACTTTC. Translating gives CASSSLPGPHSGANVLTF.

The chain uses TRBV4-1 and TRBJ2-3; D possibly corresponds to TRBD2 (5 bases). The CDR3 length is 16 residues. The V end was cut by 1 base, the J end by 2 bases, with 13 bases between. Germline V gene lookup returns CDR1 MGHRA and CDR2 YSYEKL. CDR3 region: CASSQARGMNTDTQYF. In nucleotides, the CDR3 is TGCGCCAGCAGCCAAGCCAGAGGGATGAACACAGATACGCAGTATTTT.

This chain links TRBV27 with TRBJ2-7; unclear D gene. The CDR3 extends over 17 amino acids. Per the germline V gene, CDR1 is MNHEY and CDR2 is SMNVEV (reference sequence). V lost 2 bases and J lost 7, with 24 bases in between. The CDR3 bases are TGTGCCAGCAGTTTACGGCCTATCACCCTTATCCACGAGGAGCAGTACTTC. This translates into CASSLRPITLIHEEQYF.

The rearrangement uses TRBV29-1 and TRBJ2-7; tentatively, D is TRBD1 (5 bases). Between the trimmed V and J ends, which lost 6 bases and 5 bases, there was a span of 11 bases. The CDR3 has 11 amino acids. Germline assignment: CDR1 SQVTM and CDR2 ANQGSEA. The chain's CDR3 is CSVETVNEQYF. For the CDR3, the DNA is TGCAGCGTGGAGACAGTCAACGAGCAGTACTTC.

This chain's CDR3 is CASRRDTDYEQYF. CDR3 in DNA: TGTGCCAGCAGACGGGACACTGACTACGAGCAGTACTTC. The J gene is TRBJ2-7, the V gene TRBV7-9; TRBD1 is a possible D gene (6 bases). The CDR3 consists of 13 residues. V shed 6 bases and J shed 3 bases, with 12 bases lying between them. Germline CDR1 and CDR2: SEHNR and FQNEAQ (reference sequence).